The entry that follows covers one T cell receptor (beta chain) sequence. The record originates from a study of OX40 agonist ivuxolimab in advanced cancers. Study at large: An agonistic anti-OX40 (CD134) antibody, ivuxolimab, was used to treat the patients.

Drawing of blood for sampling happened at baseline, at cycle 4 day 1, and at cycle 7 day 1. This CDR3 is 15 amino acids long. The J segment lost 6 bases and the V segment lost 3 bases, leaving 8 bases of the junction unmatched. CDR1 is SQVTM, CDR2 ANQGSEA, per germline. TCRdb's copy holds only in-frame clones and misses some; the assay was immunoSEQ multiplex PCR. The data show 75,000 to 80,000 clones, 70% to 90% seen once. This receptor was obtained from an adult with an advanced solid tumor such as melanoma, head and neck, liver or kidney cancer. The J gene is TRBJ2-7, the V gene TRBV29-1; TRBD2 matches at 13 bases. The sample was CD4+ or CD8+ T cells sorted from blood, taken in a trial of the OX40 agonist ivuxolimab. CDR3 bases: TGCAGCGTTGAGGGGGCCGGGACTAGCGGGATCGAGCAGTACTTC. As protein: CSVEGAGTSGIEQYF.